This entry is about one TCR beta chain. This CDR3 spans 17 amino acids. Germline CDR1 and CDR2: SGHAT and FQNNGV. V dropped 1 base and J dropped 0 bases, with 13 bases sitting between them. This specimen belongs to a study of control samples from healthy donors and cancer patients. Produced via immunoSEQ multiplex PCR; TCRdb's table is partial and in-frame only. The repertoire holds about 230,000 clones, almost 85% seen once, with more than 10% in the top ten. The specimen sequenced was PBMCs. This clonotype was sampled from a woman in her sixties with lung cancer. V and J are TRBV11-2 and TRBJ1-3, with D uncertain. Here the CDR3 reads CASSLATSPVSGNTIYF. The CDR3 DNA reads as TGTGCCAGCAGCTTAGCGACAAGCCCGGTCTCTGGAAACACCATATATTTT. The full variable domain, in which reference TRBV11-2 and TRBJ1-3 provide the parts outside the CDR3, is EAGVAQSPRYKIIEKRQSVAFWCNPISGHATLYWYQQILGQGPKLLIQFQNNGVVDDSQLPKDRFSAERLKGVDSTLKIQPAKLEDSAVYLCASSLATSPVSGNTIYFGEGSWLTVV.